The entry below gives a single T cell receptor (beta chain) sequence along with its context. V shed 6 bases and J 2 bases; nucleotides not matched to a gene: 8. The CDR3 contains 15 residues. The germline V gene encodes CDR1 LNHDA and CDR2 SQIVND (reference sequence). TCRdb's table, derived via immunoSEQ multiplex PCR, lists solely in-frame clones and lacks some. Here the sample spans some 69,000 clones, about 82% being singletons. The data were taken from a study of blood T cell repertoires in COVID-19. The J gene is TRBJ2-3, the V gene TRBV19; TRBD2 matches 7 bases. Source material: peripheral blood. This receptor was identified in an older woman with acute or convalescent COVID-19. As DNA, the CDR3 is TGTGCCAGTAGCCCGGTGGGGGGGTACACAGATACGCAGTATTTT. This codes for CASSPVGGYTDTQYF.